This note documents a single TCR beta chain sequence. The CDR3 has 11 amino acids. Between the trimmed V and J ends, which lost 10 bases and 4 bases, there was a span of 11 bases. In germline, CDR1 is MGHDK, CDR2 SYGVNS. These data come from a study of shared clonotypes between healthy human individuals. Produced via immunoSEQ multiplex PCR; TCRdb's table is partial and in-frame only. The data hold some 800,000 clones, with 85% to 95% observed a single time. Positively selected for CCR7, the CD45RO-negative cells used as naive CD8 cells excluded terminally differentiated effector memory CD45RA+ cells.

The sequence was collected from a young man in good health. The chain combines TRBV25-1 with TRBJ2-7, with a weak D call TRBD2 (5 bases). Sequencing was performed on naive CD8+ T cells sorted from blood. The chain's CDR3 is CAIGRGYEQYF. The CDR3 nucleotides are TGTGCCATAGGCCGAGGGTACGAGCAGTACTTC.